This TCR beta chain was captured by sequencing in a study of control samples from healthy donors and cancer patients. Per the germline V gene, CDR1 is SGHTA and CDR2 is FQGNSA. Trimming shortened V by 5 bases and J by 5 bases, and 10 bases separated the two germline ends. The CDR3 runs 12 residues. The table came from immunoSEQ multiplex PCR; TCRdb's copy has only in-frame clones and leaves some out. The sample consists of 100,000 to 120,000 clones, roughly 88% of them appearing once. The sequenced material came from PBMCs. J is TRBJ2-7 and V is TRBV7-2, with D uncertain. This receptor was identified in a woman between 55 and 75 years old with lung cancer. The CDR3: CASSPDPNEQYF. DNA for the CDR3: TGTGCCAGCAGCCCAGATCCAAACGAGCAGTACTTC. Looking up the rest from reference TRBV7-2 and TRBJ2-7 gives the full variable domain: GAGVSQSPSNKVTEKGKDVELRCDPISGHTALYWYRQSLGQGLEFLIYFQGNSAPDKSGLPSDRFSAERTGGSVSTLTIQRTQQEDSAVYLCASSPDPNEQYFGPGTRLTVT.